This T cell receptor (beta chain) emerged from a study of shared clonotypes between healthy human individuals. Study information: The cohort comprised a couple of women and a few men. Their ages spanned 18 to 49 years.

Study results and caveats: Researchers found naive subsets generally carried larger estimated richness than memory subsets.

V dropped 4 bases and J dropped 6; count of bases not matched to a gene: 9. This CDR3 contains 17 residues. Per germline, CDR1 ENHRY and CDR2 SYGVKD. Of note for this clone: Its target is unknown.

Clones were sequenced by immunoSEQ multiplex PCR, and TCRdb holds only the in-frame ones, with some missing. The data contain about 2 million clones, 95% of them singletons. Healthy adults negative for HIV, lacking recent acute infections or vaccinations, served as donors. The investigators split CD4+ cells into a CD45RA+ naive subset and a CD45RA-negative memory subset. Sequencing input: naive CD4+ T cells sorted from blood. Subset defined: CD45RA+ positively selected. The chain carries TRBV10-3 and TRBJ2-1, with TRBD2 matching 13 bases. This TCR derives from a young man in good health. CDR3 coding DNA: TGTGCCATCAGTGGGACCCAAGGACTAGCGGGAGTCAATGAGCAGTTCTTC. It codes for CAISGTQGLAGVNEQFF.